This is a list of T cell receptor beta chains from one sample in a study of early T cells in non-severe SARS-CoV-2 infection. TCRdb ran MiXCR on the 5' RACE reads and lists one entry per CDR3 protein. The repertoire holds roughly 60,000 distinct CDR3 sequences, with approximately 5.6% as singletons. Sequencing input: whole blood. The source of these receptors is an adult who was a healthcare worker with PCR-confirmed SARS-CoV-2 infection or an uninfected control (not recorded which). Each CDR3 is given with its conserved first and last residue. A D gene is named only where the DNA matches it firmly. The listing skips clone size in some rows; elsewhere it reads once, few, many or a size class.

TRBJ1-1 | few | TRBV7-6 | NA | TGTGCCAGCAGCGCCGATTCGAACACTGAAGCTTTCTTT | CASSADSNTEAFF
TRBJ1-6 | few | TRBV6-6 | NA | TGTGCCAGCAGTCCGGGGACCGATTATAATTCACCCCTCCACTTT | CASSPGTDYNSPLHF
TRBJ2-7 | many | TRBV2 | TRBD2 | TGTGCCAGCCTACCCCTCGGACTAGCGGGTAGTATAAAGTACTTC | CASLPLGLAGSIKYF
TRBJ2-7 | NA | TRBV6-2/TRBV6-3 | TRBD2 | TGTGCCGGAAAGCGGGGAGGAACCTACGAGCAGTACTTC | CAGKRGGTYEQYF
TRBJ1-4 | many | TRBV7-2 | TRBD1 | TGTGCCAGCAGCGCGACAGGGGGCGTAGGAAAACTGTTTTTT | CASSATGGVGKLFF
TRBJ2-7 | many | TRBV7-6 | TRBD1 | TGTGCCAGCAGCTTATACATGGGACAGCCCTACGAGCAGTACTTC | CASSLYMGQPYEQYF
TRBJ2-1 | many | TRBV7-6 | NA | TGTGCCAGCAGCTTAGAACCCCGGAACAATGAGCAGTTCTTC | CASSLEPRNNEQFF
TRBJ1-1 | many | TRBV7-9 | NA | TGTGCCAGCAGCTTAGCGCCAAAAACTGAAGCTTTCTTT | CASSLAPKTEAFF
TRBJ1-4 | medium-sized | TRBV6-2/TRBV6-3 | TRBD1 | TGTGCCAGCGGGGACAGGGAAAGAGAAAAACTGTTTTTT | CASGDREREKLFF
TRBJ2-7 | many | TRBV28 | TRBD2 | TGTGCCAGCAGTTCGTCAGGATACCGGGGGGGAGTCGAGCAGTACTTC | CASSSSGYRGGVEQYF
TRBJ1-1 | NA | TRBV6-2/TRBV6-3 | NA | TGTGCCGTCCTCAGGACTGAAGCTTTCTTT | CAVLRTEAFF
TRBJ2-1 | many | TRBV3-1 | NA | TGTGCCAGCAGCCTATGGGCAGAAGGGAATGAGCAGTTCTTC | CASSLWAEGNEQFF
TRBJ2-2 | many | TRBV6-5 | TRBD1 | TGTGCCAGCAAACAGGGGCCCGGGGAGCTGTTTTTT | CASKQGPGELFF
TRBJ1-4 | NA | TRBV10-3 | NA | TGTGCCATCACGAGGGCGGGAGAAAAACTGTTTTTT | CAITRAGEKLFF
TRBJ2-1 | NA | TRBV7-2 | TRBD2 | TGTGCCAGCAGCTCCAATCCTAGCGGGGGTCACAATGAGCAGTTCTTC | CASSSNPSGGHNEQFF
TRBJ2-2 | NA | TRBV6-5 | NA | TGTGCCAGCAGGCAGGAGGGGGTTTTCACCGGGGAGCTGTTTTTT | CASRQEGVFTGELFF
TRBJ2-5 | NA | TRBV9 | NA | TGTGCCAGCAGCGCAACAGGGTATGGGCAAGAGACCCAGTACTTC | CASSATGYGQETQYF
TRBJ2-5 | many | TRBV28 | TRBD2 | TGTGCCAGCAGTCTAGCGGGTATTCTCGGAAAGACCCAGTACTTC | CASSLAGILGKTQYF
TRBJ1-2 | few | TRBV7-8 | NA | TGTGCCACTATGGGATCTAACTATGGCTACACCTTC | CATMGSNYGYTF
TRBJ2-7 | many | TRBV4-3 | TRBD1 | TGCGCCAGCAGCCAAGTACAGGGGTTAGACGAGCAGTACTTC | CASSQVQGLDEQYF
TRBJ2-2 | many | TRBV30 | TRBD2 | TGTGCCTGGAGGACGGGGGGCGGGGAGCTGTTTTTT | CAWRTGGGELFF
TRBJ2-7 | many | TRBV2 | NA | TGTGCCAGCAGTCTATTCTCGGAAGAGCAGTACTTC | CASSLFSEEQYF
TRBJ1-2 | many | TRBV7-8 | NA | TGTGCCAGCAGCTTACGAGGGGATGATGGCTACACCTTC | CASSLRGDDGYTF
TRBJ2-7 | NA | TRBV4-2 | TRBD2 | TGTGCCAGCAGCCAAGGAAGGACTAGCGGAGCCTACGAGCAGTACTTC | CASSQGRTSGAYEQYF
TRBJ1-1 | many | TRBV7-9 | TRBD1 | TGTGCCAGCAGCTTAGTCGTCGGGACAGGGCAAAACACTGAAGCTTTCTTT | CASSLVVGTGQNTEAFF
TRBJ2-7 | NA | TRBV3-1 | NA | TGTGCCAGCAGCGACAAGGTTGGGGGCACCAACTACGAGCAGTACTTC | CASSDKVGGTNYEQYF
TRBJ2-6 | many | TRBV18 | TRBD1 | TGTGCCAGCGCTCCCGGGACAGGCTCTGGGGCCAACGTCCTGACTTTC | CASAPGTGSGANVLTF
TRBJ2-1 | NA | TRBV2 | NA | TGTGCCAGTAGACGGGGATACAATGAGCAGTTCTTC | CASRRGYNEQFF
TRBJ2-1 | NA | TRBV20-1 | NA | TGCAGTGCTAGGGAAGCCCTTGGAGGGAGGGAGCAGTTCTTC | CSAREALGGREQFF
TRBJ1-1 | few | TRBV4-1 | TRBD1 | TGCGCCAGCAGCCGCGGACAGGGCACTGAAGCTTTCTTT | CASSRGQGTEAFF
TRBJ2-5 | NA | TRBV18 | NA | TGTGCCAGCTCACCACCGGATAAACGAGGGACCCAGTACTTC | CASSPPDKRGTQYF
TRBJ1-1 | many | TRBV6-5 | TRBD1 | TGTGCCAGCAAGATGACAGGGATAAACACTGAAGCTTTCTTT | CASKMTGINTEAFF
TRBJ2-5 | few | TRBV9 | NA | TGTGCCAGCAGCGCCTCAGGGGCTCCACAAGAGACCCAGTACTTC | CASSASGAPQETQYF
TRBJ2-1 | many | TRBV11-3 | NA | TGTGCCAGCAGCTTGGGGGGAGGCTTCAATGAGCAGTTCTTC | CASSLGGGFNEQFF
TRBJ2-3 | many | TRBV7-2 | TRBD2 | TGTGCCAGCAGCTTAGCCGTAGGGAGGGCGGGGAGGTCTGATACGCAGTATTTT | CASSLAVGRAGRSDTQYF
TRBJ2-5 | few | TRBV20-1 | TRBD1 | TGCAGTGCTGGGCAGGGGGTGGAAGAGACCCAGTACTTC | CSAGQGVEETQYF
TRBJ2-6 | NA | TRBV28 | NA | TGTGCCAGCAGATCTGGGGCCAACGTCCTGACTTTC | CASRSGANVLTF
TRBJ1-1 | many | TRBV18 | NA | TGTGCCAGCTTACCTTCGTTAACGTGGACTCCAGAGGACACTGAAGCTTTCTTT | CASLPSLTWTPEDTEAFF
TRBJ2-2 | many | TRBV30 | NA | TGTGCCTGGAGTGTAAAGTGGCAGAGTTACACCGGGGAGCTGTTTTTT | CAWSVKWQSYTGELFF
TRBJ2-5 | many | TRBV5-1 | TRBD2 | TGCGCCAGCTCCTTAGCGGGAGGGCCGGGGGAGACCCAGTACTTC | CASSLAGGPGETQYF
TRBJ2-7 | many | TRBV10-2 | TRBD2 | TGCGCCAGCAGGACTAGCGGAACCTACGAGCAGTACTTC | CASRTSGTYEQYF
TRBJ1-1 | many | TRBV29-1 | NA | TGCAGCGCTCTAATGATGGGGAGCGCTGAAGCTTTCTTT | CSALMMGSAEAFF
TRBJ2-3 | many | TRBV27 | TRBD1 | TGTGCCAGCAGCGAAGGGACAGCCAGGACAGATACGCAGTATTTT | CASSEGTARTDTQYF
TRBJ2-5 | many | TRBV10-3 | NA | TGTGCCATCACCGGGTCTCTCCAAGAGACCCAGTACTTC | CAITGSLQETQYF
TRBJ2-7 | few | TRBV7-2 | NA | TGTGCCAGCAGCTTCATGGGGGAGCAGTACTTC | CASSFMGEQYF
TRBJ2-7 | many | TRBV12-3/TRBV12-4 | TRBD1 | TGTGCCAGCAGCATACAGGGGGTCTACGAGCAGTACTTC | CASSIQGVYEQYF
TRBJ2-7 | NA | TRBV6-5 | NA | TGTGCCAGCAGTTCCGTCTCCGGAGCTACCTACGAGCAGTACTTC | CASSSVSGATYEQYF
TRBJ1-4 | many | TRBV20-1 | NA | TGCAGTGCTAGAGTGACACCAACTAATGAAAAACTGTTTTTT | CSARVTPTNEKLFF
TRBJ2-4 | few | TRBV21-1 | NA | TGTGCCAGCAGCGGAGGGGACAAGGACTTAGCCAAAAACATTCAGTACTTC | CASSGGDKDLAKNIQYF
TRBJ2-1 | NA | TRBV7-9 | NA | TGTGCCAGCAGCTTGGCTAGCTGGAATGAGCAGTTCTTC | CASSLASWNEQFF
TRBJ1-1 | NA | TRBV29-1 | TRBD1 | TGCAGCGTTTCACAGGGGTGGGGAGGTACTGAAGCTTTCTTT | CSVSQGWGGTEAFF
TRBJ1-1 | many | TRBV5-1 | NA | TGCGCCAGCAGGACCTTATTGAACACTGAAGCTTTCTTT | CASRTLLNTEAFF
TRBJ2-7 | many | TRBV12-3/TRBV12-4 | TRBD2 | TGTGCCAGCAAGATCCGACTAGCGGGGGAGAGCTCCTACGAGCAGTACTTC | CASKIRLAGESSYEQYF